These 5 T cell receptor beta chains share one sample of origin, sequenced in a study of radiotherapy plus CTLA-4 blockade in lung cancer. Produced via immunoSEQ multiplex PCR; TCRdb's table is partial and in-frame only. The profile shows 50,000 to 65,000 clones, 70% to 85% of them singletons. Sequenced material: peripheral blood, taken from a patient treated with radiotherapy plus ipilimumab. These receptors all come from a human donor with non-small cell lung cancer whose response to radiotherapy plus ipilimumab could not be evaluated.

The rearrangement joins TRBV19 to TRBJ1-1; TRBD1 matches 7 bases. Germline CDR1 LNHDA, CDR2 SQIVND (reference sequence). Unmatched junction bases numbered 4, after V lost 6 bases and J lost 0 bases. The CDR3 is 14 amino acids. CDR3 DNA: TGTGCCAGTAGCCGGGACAGCCTGAACACTGAAGCTTTCTTT. Translation gives CASSRDSLNTEAFF.

This rearrangement joins TRBV7-9 to TRBJ1-2; 12 bases align to TRBD1. Per germline, CDR1 SEHNR and CDR2 FQNEAQ (reference sequence). The CDR3 runs to 17 residues. With V trimmed by 5 bases and J by 6 bases, 13 bases remained unmatched. CDR3 DNA: TGTGCCAGCAGCCCTCAGGCCGGGACAGGGGGCTTTCATGGCTACACCTTC. Amino acids: CASSPQAGTGGFHGYTF.

The chain couples TRBV7-9 to TRBJ2-5; D ambiguous. V was shortened by 5 bases and J by 4 bases, with 11 bases between the two germline ends. CDR1 is SEHNR, CDR2 FQNEAQ, per germline (reference sequence). The CDR3 is 13 amino acids. The CDR3, as DNA: TGTGCCAGCAGCCGAGGAGTGCTAGAGACCCAGTACTTC. As protein: CASSRGVLETQYF.

This clone is a singleton in its sample. The genes are TRBV4-1 and TRBJ2-3; 9 bases are shared with TRBD1. The CDR3 length is 18 residues. Germline-derived CDR1 and CDR2 are MGHRA and YSYEKL. Trimming cost V 2 bases and J 3 bases; bases outside gene matches: 12. This chain's CDR3 is CASSQSRWGQGWTDTQYF. In nucleotides, the CDR3 is TGCGCCAGCAGCCAAAGCCGATGGGGACAGGGATGGACAGATACGCAGTATTTT.

V usage is TRBV7-2 and J usage is TRBJ1-1; a weak D match, TRBD1 (5 bases). Germline assignment: CDR1 SGHTA and CDR2 FQGNSA. This CDR3 region has 15 residues. V gave up 0 bases and J gave up 1 base, with 9 bases separating them. The CDR3 nucleotides read TGTGCCAGCAGCTTAGCCAAGACAGAGAACACTGAAGCTTTCTTT. As protein: CASSLAKTENTEAFF.